Following are 21 T cell receptor beta chains from one sample sequenced in a study of OX40 agonist ivuxolimab in advanced cancers. Data came from immunoSEQ multiplex PCR; TCRdb stores just in-frame clones and leaves some out. This sample has 72,000 or so clones, with around 80% found just once. Source: CD4+ or CD8+ T cells sorted from blood, taken in a trial of the OX40 agonist ivuxolimab. These receptors came from an adult with an advanced solid tumor such as melanoma, head and neck, liver or kidney cancer.

The chain combines TRBV5-1 with TRBJ1-1; possible D gene TRBD1, 6 bases. V dropped 4 bases and J dropped 4 bases, with 11 bases sitting between them. The germline gives CDR1 SGHRS, CDR2 YFSETQ. This CDR3 has 13 amino acids. CDR3 in amino acids: CASSHKGGTEAFF. The CDR3 nucleotides read TGCGCCAGCAGCCATAAGGGGGGCACTGAAGCTTTCTTT.

The gene calls are TRBV28 and TRBJ1-2, with 7 bases matching TRBD1. The germline gives CDR1 MDHEN, CDR2 SYDVKM. The V segment lost 5 bases and the J segment 4 bases; nucleotides outside the gene matches: 4. This CDR3 spans 13 amino acids. CDR3 loop: CASSPRDSYGYTF. CDR3 sequence (DNA): TGTGCCAGCAGTCCCCGGGACAGCTATGGCTACACCTTC.

V and J are TRBV7-6 and TRBJ2-7; no clear D. There are 12 residues in the CDR3. V lost 6 bases, J lost 6 bases, and 12 bases lay in between. From germline, CDR1 is SGHVS and CDR2 FNYEAQ. CDR3 loop: CASSPDGPEQYF. The CDR3 DNA reads as TGTGCCAGCAGTCCGGACGGCCCCGAGCAGTACTTC.

This chain joins TRBV6-1 and TRBJ2-3; possibly TRBD2 for D (5 bases). The CDR3 is 13 amino acids. The germline V gene has CDR1 MNHNS and CDR2 SASEGT. V gave up 4 bases and J gave up 8 bases, with 13 bases separating them. CDR3 protein: CASSVGAGGTQYF. CDR3 nucleotide sequence: TGTGCCAGCAGTGTTGGCGCCGGAGGTACGCAGTATTTT.

The rearrangement uses TRBV6-1 and TRBJ1-2, with a weak D call TRBD1 (6 bases). The V gene's germline CDR1 is MNHNS and CDR2 SASEGT. This CDR3 region has 15 residues. V lost 2 bases, J lost 7 bases, and 17 bases lay in between. In nucleotides, the CDR3 is TGTGCCAGCAGTGAACGGGGAGGGGGTCCTTTTGGCTACACCTTC. Protein sequence: CASSERGGGPFGYTF.

The chain employs TRBV11-2 and TRBJ1-1; no definite D call. The germline V gene has CDR1 SGHAT and CDR2 FQNNGV. V gave up 5 bases and J gave up 1 base, with 8 bases separating them. This CDR3 region has 13 residues. The chain's CDR3 is CASSPRPNTEAFF. CDR3 bases: TGTGCCAGCAGCCCGCGGCCGAACACTGAAGCTTTCTTT.

The J gene is TRBJ1-4, the V gene TRBV28; D is uncertain. The V gene lost 5 bases and the J gene lost 11 bases, with 15 bases spanning the gap. Germline CDR1 reads MDHEN; CDR2 reads SYDVKM. The CDR3 covers 13 residues. CDR3 nucleotide sequence: TGTGCCAGCAGTCCGTGGGTCGCCCCGAAACTGTTTTTT. Its protein is CASSPWVAPKLFF.

This chain uses TRBV11-2 with TRBJ1-2; D might be TRBD1 (5 bases). Germline assignment: CDR1 SGHAT and CDR2 FQNNGV. V lost 4 bases and J 7 bases, leaving 10 bases between the germline ends. This CDR3 has 12 residues. CDR3 protein: CASSWGGSGYTF. CDR3 bases: TGTGCCAGCAGCTGGGGCGGAAGTGGCTACACCTTC.

This clone was detected a few times. The genes are TRBV28 and TRBJ1-2; unclear D gene. The germline V and J ends were trimmed by 3 bases and 6 bases, with 5 bases remaining between them. CDR3 size: 11 residues. From germline, CDR1 is MDHEN and CDR2 SYDVKM. The CDR3 DNA sequence: TGTGCCAGCAGTTTCGCCGATGGCTACACCTTC. Protein sequence: CASSFADGYTF.

The J gene is TRBJ2-5, the V gene TRBV7-9, with D perhaps TRBD2 (6 bases). CDR3 size: 14 residues. Trimming stripped 5 bases from V and 1 base from J, with 11 bases between. CDR1 and CDR2 from the germline V gene are SEHNR and FQNEAQ (reference sequence). The CDR3 DNA sequence: TGTGCCAGCAGCACGAGGACTACCCAAGAGACCCAGTACTTC. Its protein product is CASSTRTTQETQYF.

V is TRBV29-1 and J is TRBJ2-5; D remains unclear. The V end lost 0 bases, the J end lost 4 bases, and 12 bases lay between the germline ends. CDR3 length equals 14 residues. Germline V gives CDR1 SQVTM, CDR2 ANQGSEA. CDR3 bases: TGCAGCGTTGAAGATCCGGCGGTCGGAGAGACCCAGTACTTC. Translation gives CSVEDPAVGETQYF.

V is TRBV6-6 and J is TRBJ1-1; possible D gene TRBD1, 5 bases. V lost 2 bases and J 7 bases, leaving 17 bases between the germline ends. CDR3 length: 15 amino acids. Germline CDR1 and CDR2: MNHNY and SVGAGI (reference sequence). CDR3 in amino acids: CASSYETQGVGEAFF. The CDR3 DNA follows: TGTGCCAGCAGTTACGAGACCCAGGGAGTGGGTGAAGCTTTCTTT.

The chain uses TRBV4-1 and TRBJ1-3; D is unresolved. This CDR3 is built from 15 residues. The V gene's germline CDR1 is MGHRA and CDR2 YSYEKL. V lost 1 base to trimming and J lost 4 bases, with 11 bases between them. The DNA of the CDR3 is TGCGCCAGCAGCCAAGCGGACCGGTGGGGAAACACCATATATTTT. It encodes CASSQADRWGNTIYF.

The V gene is TRBV2, the J gene TRBJ1-1; TRBD1 might be the D (5 bases). The CDR3 runs 13 residues. V lost 5 bases and J lost 0, with 7 bases in between. The germline gives CDR1 SNHLY, CDR2 FYNNEI. The CDR3 DNA reads as TGTGCCAGCAGTACAGGCCTGAACACTGAAGCTTTCTTT. This translates into CASSTGLNTEAFF.

The chain links TRBV28 to TRBJ1-1; no reliable D call. The germline V and J ends were trimmed by 6 bases and 0 bases, with 11 bases remaining between them. There are 14 residues in the CDR3. Per the germline V gene, CDR1 is MDHEN and CDR2 is SYDVKM. The CDR3 sequence is CASSSRALNTEAFF. The CDR3 nucleotides are TGTGCCAGCAGCTCCCGCGCCCTGAACACTGAAGCTTTCTTT. The full variable domain, in which reference TRBV28 and TRBJ1-1 provide the parts outside the CDR3, is DVKVTQSSRYLVKRTGEKVFLECVQDMDHENMFWYRQDPGLGLRLIYFSYDVKMKEKGDIPEGYSVSREKKERFSLILESASTNQTSMYLCASSSRALNTEAFFGQGTRLTVV.

The table lists this clone with a count of one. V gene TRBV7-2 combines with J gene TRBJ1-4; D unresolved. V shed 0 bases and J shed 7 bases, with 15 bases lying between them. The CDR3 loop spans 16 amino acids. Germline V gene lookup returns CDR1 SGHTA and CDR2 FQGNSA. CDR3 DNA sequence: TGTGCCAGCAGCTTAGCCCGGATCTCCGCTGGTGAAAAACTGTTTTTT. The encoded protein is CASSLARISAGEKLFF.

The rearrangement links TRBV28 to TRBJ2-5; D unclear. Germline lookup yields CDR1 MDHEN and CDR2 SYDVKM. The V and J ends lost 5 bases and 8 bases respectively, with 15 bases between them. The CDR3 sequence is 13 residues long. The CDR3 nucleotides read TGTGCCAGCAGTACTAAGTATAAGAGTACCCAGTACTTC. Encoded protein: CASSTKYKSTQYF.

This clone was found a few times. The genes are TRBV7-9 and TRBJ2-1; D is uncertain. V lost 3 bases to trimming and J lost 3 bases, with 6 bases between them. The CDR3 loop spans 13 amino acids. CDR1 and CDR2 (germline): SEHNR, FQNEAQ (reference sequence). This chain's CDR3 is CASSFSDYNEQFF. The CDR3 DNA is TGTGCCAGCAGCTTCAGCGACTACAATGAGCAGTTCTTC.

This clone was seen just once. CDR3 protein: CASSEGGGVGHSPLHF. CDR3 DNA sequence: TGTGCCAGCAGTGAAGGGGGGGGAGTGGGGCATTCACCCCTCCACTTT. The chain employs TRBV6-1 and TRBJ1-6; possibly TRBD1 for D (5 bases). V lost 1 base, J lost 8 bases, and 15 bases lay in between. Germline assignment: CDR1 MNHNS and CDR2 SASEGT. The CDR3 consists of 16 residues.

In its sample, this clone was seen once. The J gene is TRBJ2-6, the V gene TRBV7-8, with D perhaps being TRBD1 or TRBD2 (6 bases each). CDR3 size: 16 residues. CDR1 SGHVS and CDR2 FQNEAQ come from the germline V gene. The V end was cut by 5 bases, the J end by 0 bases, with 11 bases between. CDR3 region: CASSKGGSSGANVLTF. CDR3 nucleotides: TGTGCCAGCAGCAAAGGGGGGAGCTCTGGGGCCAACGTCCTGACTTTC.

This clone showed up just once. The chain carries TRBV5-1 and TRBJ1-4; D gene unclear. Trimming removed 2 bases at V and 0 bases at J, with 2 bases between. CDR1 is SGHRS and CDR2 is YFSETQ in the germline V gene. This CDR3 is built from 13 residues. CDR3 protein: CASSFSTNEKLFF. The CDR3 nucleotides are TGCGCCAGCAGCTTTTCAACTAATGAAAAACTGTTTTTT.